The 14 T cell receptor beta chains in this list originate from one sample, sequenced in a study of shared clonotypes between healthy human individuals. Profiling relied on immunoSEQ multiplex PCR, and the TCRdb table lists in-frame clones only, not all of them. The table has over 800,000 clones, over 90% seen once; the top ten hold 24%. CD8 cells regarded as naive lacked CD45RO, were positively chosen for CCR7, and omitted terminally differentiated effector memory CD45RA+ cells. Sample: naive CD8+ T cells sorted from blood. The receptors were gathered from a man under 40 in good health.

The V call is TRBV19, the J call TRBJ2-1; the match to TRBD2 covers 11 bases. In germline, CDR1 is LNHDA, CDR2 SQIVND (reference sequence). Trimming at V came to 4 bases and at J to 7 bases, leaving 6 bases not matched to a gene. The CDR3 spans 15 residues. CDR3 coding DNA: TGTGCCAGTAGTACTAGACTAGCGGGATTTAATGAGCAGTTCTTC. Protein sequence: CASSTRLAGFNEQFF. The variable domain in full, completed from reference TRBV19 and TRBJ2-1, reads DGGITQSPKYLFRKEGQNVTLSCEQNLNHDAMYWYRQDPGQGLRLIYYSQIVNDFQKGDIAEGYSVSREKKESFPLTVTSAQKNPTAFYLCASSTRLAGFNEQFFGPGTRLTVL.

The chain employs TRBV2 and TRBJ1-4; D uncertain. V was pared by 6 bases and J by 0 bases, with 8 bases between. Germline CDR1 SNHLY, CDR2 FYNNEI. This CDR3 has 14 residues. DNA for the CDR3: TGTGCCAGCAGCAGCCCTTCAACTAATGAAAAACTGTTTTTT. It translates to CASSSPSTNEKLFF.

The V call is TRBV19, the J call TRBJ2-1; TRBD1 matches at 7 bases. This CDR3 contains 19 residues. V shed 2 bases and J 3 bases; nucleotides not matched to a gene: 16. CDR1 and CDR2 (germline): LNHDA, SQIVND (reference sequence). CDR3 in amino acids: CASSILARGRPRVYNEQFF. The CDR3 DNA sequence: TGTGCCAGTAGTATATTAGCAAGGGGGCGTCCCCGAGTCTACAATGAGCAGTTCTTC.

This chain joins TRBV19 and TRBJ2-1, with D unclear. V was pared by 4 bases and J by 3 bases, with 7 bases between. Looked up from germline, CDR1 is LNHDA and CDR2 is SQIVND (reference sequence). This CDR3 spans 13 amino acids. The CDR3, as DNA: TGTGCCAGTAGTAACCAGAACTACAATGAGCAGTTCTTC. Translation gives CASSNQNYNEQFF. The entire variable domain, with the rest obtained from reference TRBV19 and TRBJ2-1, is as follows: DGGITQSPKYLFRKEGQNVTLSCEQNLNHDAMYWYRQDPGQGLRLIYYSQIVNDFQKGDIAEGYSVSREKKESFPLTVTSAQKNPTAFYLCASSNQNYNEQFFGPGTRLTVL.

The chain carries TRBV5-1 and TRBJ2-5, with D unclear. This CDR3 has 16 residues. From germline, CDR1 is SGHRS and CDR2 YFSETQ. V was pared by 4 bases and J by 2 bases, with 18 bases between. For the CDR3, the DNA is TGCGCCAGCAGCGGCCCTGATGGAGTTAATCAAGAGACCCAGTACTTC. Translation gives CASSGPDGVNQETQYF.

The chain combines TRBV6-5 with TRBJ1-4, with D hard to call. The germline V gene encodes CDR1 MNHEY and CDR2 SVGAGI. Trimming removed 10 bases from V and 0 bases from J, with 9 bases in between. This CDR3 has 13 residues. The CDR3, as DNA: TGTGCCACCCACCCTGCAACTAATGAAAAACTGTTTTTT. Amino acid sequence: CATHPATNEKLFF.

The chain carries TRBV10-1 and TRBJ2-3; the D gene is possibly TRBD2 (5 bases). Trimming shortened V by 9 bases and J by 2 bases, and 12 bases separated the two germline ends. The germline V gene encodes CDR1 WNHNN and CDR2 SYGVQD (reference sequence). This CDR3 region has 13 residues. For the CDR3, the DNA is TGCGCCAGACCGAGGAGGACCACAGATACGCAGTATTTT. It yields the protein CARPRRTTDTQYF.

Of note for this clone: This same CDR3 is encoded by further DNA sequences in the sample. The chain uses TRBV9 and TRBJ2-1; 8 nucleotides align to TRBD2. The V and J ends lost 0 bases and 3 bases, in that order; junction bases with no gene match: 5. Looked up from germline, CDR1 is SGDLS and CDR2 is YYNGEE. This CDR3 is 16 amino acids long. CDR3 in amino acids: CASSVDSGSSYNEQFF. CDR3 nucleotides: TGTGCCAGCAGCGTAGACAGCGGGAGCAGCTACAATGAGCAGTTCTTC.

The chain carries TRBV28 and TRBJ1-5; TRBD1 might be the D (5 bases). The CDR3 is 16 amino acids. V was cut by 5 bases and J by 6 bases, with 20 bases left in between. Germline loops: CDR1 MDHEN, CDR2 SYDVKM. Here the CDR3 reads CASSPVLIREGQPQHF. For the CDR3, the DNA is TGTGCCAGCAGTCCAGTATTGATCAGGGAGGGTCAGCCCCAGCATTTT.

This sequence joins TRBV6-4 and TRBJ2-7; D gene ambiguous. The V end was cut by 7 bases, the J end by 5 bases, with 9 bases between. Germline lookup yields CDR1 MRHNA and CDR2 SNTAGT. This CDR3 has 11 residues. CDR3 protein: CASIRSHEQYF. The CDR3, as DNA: TGTGCCAGCATAAGGAGCCACGAGCAGTACTTC.

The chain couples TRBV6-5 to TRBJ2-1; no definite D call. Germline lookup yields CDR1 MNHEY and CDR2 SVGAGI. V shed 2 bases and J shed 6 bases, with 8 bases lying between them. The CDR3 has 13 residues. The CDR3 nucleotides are TGTGCCAGCAGTTACGTCTTTAGCAATGAGCAGTTCTTC. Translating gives CASSYVFSNEQFF.

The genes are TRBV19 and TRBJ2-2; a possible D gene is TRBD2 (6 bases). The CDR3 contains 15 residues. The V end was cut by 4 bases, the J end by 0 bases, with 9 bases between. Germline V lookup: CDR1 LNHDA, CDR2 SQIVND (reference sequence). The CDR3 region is CASSSGTTNTGELFF. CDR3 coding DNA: TGTGCCAGTAGTAGCGGGACGACGAACACCGGGGAGCTGTTTTTT. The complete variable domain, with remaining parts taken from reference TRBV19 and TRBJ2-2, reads DGGITQSPKYLFRKEGQNVTLSCEQNLNHDAMYWYRQDPGQGLRLIYYSQIVNDFQKGDIAEGYSVSREKKESFPLTVTSAQKNPTAFYLCASSSGTTNTGELFFGEGSRLTVL.

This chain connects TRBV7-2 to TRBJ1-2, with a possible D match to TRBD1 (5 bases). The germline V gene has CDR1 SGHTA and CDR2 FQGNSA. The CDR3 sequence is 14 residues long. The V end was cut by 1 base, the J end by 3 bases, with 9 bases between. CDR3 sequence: CASSLVGRDYGYTF. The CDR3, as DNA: TGTGCCAGCAGCTTAGTCGGCAGGGACTATGGCTACACCTTC.

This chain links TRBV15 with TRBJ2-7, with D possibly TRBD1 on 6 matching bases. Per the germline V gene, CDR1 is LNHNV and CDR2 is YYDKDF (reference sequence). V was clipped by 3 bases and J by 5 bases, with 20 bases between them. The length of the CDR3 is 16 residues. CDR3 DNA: TGTGCCACCAGCAGCGTTCTAACAGGGACGACTGACGAGCAGTACTTC. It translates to CATSSVLTGTTDEQYF.